This TCR beta chain was found in a study of T-cell reconstitution after alpha-beta-depleted transplantation in children. Germline V gene data show CDR1 as MNHNS and CDR2 as SASEGT. The CDR3 runs to 15 residues. V dropped 0 bases and J dropped 4; count of bases not matched to a gene: 5. A library of TCRbeta sequences, prepared with unique molecular identifiers, was generated. TCRdb used MiXCR to reprocess the PCR reads, holding one entry per CDR3 protein. The sample records some 340,000 distinct CDR3 sequences, around a tenth being singletons. The source was PBMCs from the stem cell graft donor, collected from the stem cell graft. This clonotype was obtained from a human donor who donated a stem cell graft to a child with acute lymphoblastic leukemia. The J gene is TRBJ2-5, the V gene TRBV6-1; 7 bases map to TRBD2. The chain's CDR3 is CASSEARLAGETQYF. In DNA, the CDR3 is TGTGCCAGCAGTGAAGCCAGACTAGCCGGAGAGACCCAGTACTTC.